A selection of T cell receptor beta chains follows, all from one sample in a study of blood T cell repertoires in COVID-19. Measured with immunoSEQ multiplex PCR; TCRdb has only the in-frame clones, and not every one. Of around 390,000 clones listed, just under 90% were seen once; the top ten hold roughly 9.4%. Input material: PBMCs or T cells enriched from blood (not recorded which). These TCRs come from a woman between 50 and 59 years old who had recovered from COVID-19. Each CDR3 is given with its conserved first and last residue. The order of the fields is V gene, D gene, clone size, J gene, CDR3 protein, CDR3 DNA. D genes are given only for firm matches. Rows give clone size only sometimes, using once, few, many, or a class for an expanded clone.

>TRBV7-2|NA|NA|TRBJ1-3
CASSLAADSGNTIYF
TGTGCCAGCAGCTTAGCGGCTGACTCTGGAAACACCATATATTTT
>TRBV3-1/TRBV3-2|TRBD1|NA|TRBJ1-2
CASSQVPGQSNYGYTF
TGTGCCAGCAGCCAAGTGCCGGGACAGTCTAACTATGGCTACACCTTC
>TRBV7-2|TRBD1|once|TRBJ2-7
CASSFTGTGEVEQYF
TGTGCCAGCAGCTTTACCGGGACAGGGGAGGTCGAGCAGTACTTC
>TRBV4-1|NA|few|TRBJ1-1
CASSQDKGTEAFF
TGCGCCAGCAGCCAAGATAAAGGGACAGAAGCTTTCTTT
>TRBV11-2|NA|NA|TRBJ1-1
CASSLTKDIGFTEAFF
TGTGCCAGCAGCCTTACGAAAGACATCGGTTTCACTGAAGCTTTCTTT
>TRBV4-1|TRBD2|NA|TRBJ2-3
CASSYTPGLNTDTQYF
TGCGCCAGCAGTTACACTCCGGGACTAAACACAGATACGCAGTATTTT
>TRBV5-5|TRBD2|NA|TRBJ2-1
CASSLGSGGALAYNEQFF
TGTGCCAGCAGCTTGGGTAGCGGGGGGGCTTTAGCCTACAATGAGCAGTTCTTC
>TRBV19|NA|NA|TRBJ2-2
CASSSGVNTGELFF
TGTGCCAGTAGTAGCGGGGTTAACACCGGGGAGCTGTTTTTT
>TRBV28|NA|NA|TRBJ2-3
CASSLGRGLSDTQYF
TGTGCCAGCAGCCTCGGGCGGGGGCTTTCAGATACGCAGTATTTT
>TRBV4-1|NA|few|TRBJ1-1
CASSQDPRGTEAFF
TGCGCCAGCAGCCAAGACCCCCGCGGCACTGAAGCTTTCTTT
>TRBV28|TRBD1|NA|TRBJ1-5
CASSSGTGVQPQHF
TGTGCCAGCAGTTCCGGGACAGGGGTTCAGCCCCAGCATTTT
>TRBV10-3|NA|NA|TRBJ1-2
CAITPASNYGYTF
TGTGCCATAACCCCAGCGTCTAACTATGGCTACACCTTC
>TRBV7-2|NA|NA|TRBJ2-7
CASSRPRGSYEQYF
TGTGCCAGCAGTCGCCCCCGGGGTTCCTACGAGCAGTACTTC
>TRBV27|TRBD1|NA|TRBJ1-1
CASIGTGGFEAFF
TGTGCCAGCATCGGGACAGGGGGCTTTGAAGCTTTCTTT
>TRBV5-1|NA|NA|TRBJ2-5
CASSSGRRTLSETQYF
TGCGCCAGCAGCTCCGGACGCCGGACACTTTCGGAGACCCAGTACTTC
>TRBV9|TRBD1|NA|TRBJ2-3
CASSAPRQGARTDTQYF
TGTGCCAGCAGCGCCCCCCGACAGGGGGCAAGAACAGATACGCAGTATTTT
>TRBV3-1/TRBV3-2|NA|NA|TRBJ1-6
CASSQRVPRFESPLHF
TGTGCCAGCAGCCAAAGAGTCCCCAGGTTCGAGTCACCCCTCCACTTT
>TRBV5-1|TRBD1|NA|TRBJ1-6
CASSAIGGQGNSPLHF
TGCGCCAGCAGCGCCATAGGAGGACAGGGAAATTCACCCCTCCACTTT
>TRBV19|NA|NA|TRBJ1-1
CASRRGGTEAFF
TGTGCCAGCCGGCGGGGGGGCACTGAAGCTTTCTTT
>TRBV4-3|NA|NA|TRBJ2-7
CASSQVPGYEQYF
TGCGCCAGCAGCCAAGTCCCGGGATACGAGCAGTACTTC
>TRBV5-6|NA|NA|TRBJ1-3
CASSLVMVRENTIYF
TGTGCCAGCAGCTTGGTCATGGTGAGAGAAAACACCATATATTTT
>TRBV5-1|TRBD1|once|TRBJ2-7
CASSRTGGNYEQYF
TGCGCCAGCAGCAGGACAGGTGGGAATTACGAGCAGTACTTC
>TRBV28|NA|NA|TRBJ1-1
CASSFSLIPDTEAFF
TGTGCCAGCAGTTTCTCTCTCATCCCGGACACTGAAGCTTTCTTT
>TRBV7-3|NA|NA|TRBJ1-1
CASSSSLLTEAFF
TGTGCCAGCAGCTCCAGTCTTTTGACTGAAGCTTTCTTT